This is a list of T cell receptor beta chains from one sample in a study of blood T cell repertoires in COVID-19. Produced via immunoSEQ multiplex PCR; TCRdb's table is partial and in-frame only. Here the sample spans over 45,000 clones, 82% being singletons. The sample comprised peripheral blood. The receptors here all came from a man aged 40-49 years with acute or convalescent COVID-19. Both conserved end residues are part of each CDR3. The D gene is left open where the match is weak. A clone size is listed for some rows: how often the clone was seen (once, few, many), or a class if it is expanded.

clone_size: NA; d_call: TRBD1; j_call: TRBJ1-1; v_call: TRBV18; cdr3_nt: TGTGCCAGCTCACCACAGTCGCGGGACAGGGGTGAAGCTTTCTTT; cdr3_aa: CASSPQSRDRGEAFF
clone_size: NA; d_call: TRBD1; j_call: TRBJ2-1; v_call: TRBV5-1; cdr3_nt: TGCGCCAGCAGTCCCACAGGGGCTTCGTTAGAGCAGTTCTTC; cdr3_aa: CASSPTGASLEQFF
clone_size: NA; d_call: NA; j_call: TRBJ1-2; v_call: TRBV12-3/TRBV12-4; cdr3_nt: TGTGCCAGCAGTTTGGGCAGGGTAGGTGGCTACACCTTC; cdr3_aa: CASSLGRVGGYTF
clone_size: NA; d_call: TRBD1; j_call: TRBJ1-5; v_call: TRBV6-5; cdr3_nt: TGTGCCAGCAGTCGCCGGGACAGAAATCAGCCCCAGCATTTT; cdr3_aa: CASSRRDRNQPQHF
clone_size: NA; d_call: NA; j_call: TRBJ2-5; v_call: TRBV18; cdr3_nt: TGTGCCAGCTCAAACAAAGAGACCCAGTACTTC; cdr3_aa: CASSNKETQYF
clone_size: NA; d_call: TRBD2; j_call: TRBJ2-1; v_call: TRBV4-2; cdr3_nt: TGTGCCAGCAGCCAAGAGCGGGGGGGTGCGGATGAGCAGTTCTTC; cdr3_aa: CASSQERGGADEQFF
clone_size: NA; d_call: TRBD2; j_call: TRBJ2-3; v_call: TRBV27; cdr3_nt: TGTGCCAGCAGTTCCGCGGGGGGGAGCACAGATACGCAGTATTTT; cdr3_aa: CASSSAGGSTDTQYF
clone_size: NA; d_call: NA; j_call: TRBJ2-1; v_call: TRBV9; cdr3_nt: TGTGCCAGCAGCGTAGAGCAGGGCGAGATTCCTACGCTCCGCTCCTACAATGAGCAGTTCTTC; cdr3_aa: CASSVEQGEIPTLRSYNEQFF
clone_size: NA; d_call: NA; j_call: TRBJ2-7; v_call: TRBV5-4; cdr3_nt: TGTGCCAGCAGCTTGGACAGGGTTAATGAGCAGTACTTC; cdr3_aa: CASSLDRVNEQYF
clone_size: NA; d_call: TRBD2; j_call: TRBJ2-1; v_call: TRBV2; cdr3_nt: TGTGCCAGCAGTACACAGCGGGGGGGTAACAATGAGCAGTTCTTC; cdr3_aa: CASSTQRGGNNEQFF
clone_size: NA; d_call: NA; j_call: TRBJ2-2; v_call: TRBV5-1; cdr3_nt: TGCGCCAGCTGTCTGTCGGTCCGGGAGCTGTTTTTT; cdr3_aa: CASCLSVRELFF
clone_size: NA; d_call: TRBD1; j_call: TRBJ1-5; v_call: TRBV2; cdr3_nt: TGTGCCAGCAGTGCACAGGGGAGAGGCAATCAGCCCCAGCATTTT; cdr3_aa: CASSAQGRGNQPQHF
clone_size: NA; d_call: TRBD1; j_call: TRBJ2-7; v_call: TRBV10-3; cdr3_nt: TGTGCCATCAGTGAACCCGGGACAGGGCACGAGCAGTACTTC; cdr3_aa: CAISEPGTGHEQYF
clone_size: NA; d_call: TRBD2; j_call: TRBJ2-3; v_call: TRBV7-9; cdr3_nt: TGTGCCAGCAGCAGGACTAGCACCCCAGATACGCAGTATTTT; cdr3_aa: CASSRTSTPDTQYF
clone_size: few; d_call: NA; j_call: TRBJ2-2; v_call: TRBV19; cdr3_nt: TGTGCCAGTACGGTTCGCACCGGGGAGCTGTTTTTT; cdr3_aa: CASTVRTGELFF
clone_size: NA; d_call: TRBD1; j_call: TRBJ1-2; v_call: TRBV7-9; cdr3_nt: TGTGCCAGCACCCCACCCACCAGGGCAGGGGGCGACGATGGCTACACCTTC; cdr3_aa: CASTPPTRAGGDDGYTF
clone_size: NA; d_call: NA; j_call: TRBJ2-4; v_call: TRBV7-2; cdr3_nt: TGTGCCAGCAGCCGGGGTGTCGACAAAAACATTCAGTACTTC; cdr3_aa: CASSRGVDKNIQYF
clone_size: NA; d_call: TRBD1; j_call: TRBJ2-1; v_call: TRBV5-1; cdr3_nt: TGCGCCAGCAGCTTTCAGTACGGGACAGGGAATGAGCAGTTCTTC; cdr3_aa: CASSFQYGTGNEQFF
clone_size: NA; d_call: TRBD2; j_call: TRBJ2-7; v_call: TRBV5-1; cdr3_nt: TGCGCCAGCGGACAGACCGGGACTAGCGGGGCATTGCAGTACTTC; cdr3_aa: CASGQTGTSGALQYF
clone_size: NA; d_call: NA; j_call: TRBJ1-6; v_call: TRBV24-1; cdr3_nt: TGTGCCACCAGTGATTCGCAGGGTTCACCCCTCCACTTT; cdr3_aa: CATSDSQGSPLHF
clone_size: NA; d_call: TRBD2; j_call: TRBJ2-3; v_call: TRBV7-6; cdr3_nt: TGTGCCAGCAGCTTAATGACGAGCGGGGGTACAGATACGCAGTATTTT; cdr3_aa: CASSLMTSGGTDTQYF
clone_size: NA; d_call: TRBD2; j_call: TRBJ2-3; v_call: TRBV24-1; cdr3_nt: TGTGCCACCAGTGACCCGCCGGGACTAGCGGGGGTTACAGATACGCAGTATTTT; cdr3_aa: CATSDPPGLAGVTDTQYF
clone_size: NA; d_call: NA; j_call: TRBJ1-1; v_call: TRBV6-6; cdr3_nt: TGTGCCAGCAGCTATACAGATAACACTGAAGCTTTCTTT; cdr3_aa: CASSYTDNTEAFF
clone_size: once; d_call: TRBD2; j_call: TRBJ2-3; v_call: TRBV20-1; cdr3_nt: TGCAGTGCTAGTGGACTAGCGGGGATCACAGATACGCAGTATTTT; cdr3_aa: CSASGLAGITDTQYF
clone_size: once; d_call: TRBD1; j_call: TRBJ2-6; v_call: TRBV6-2/TRBV6-3; cdr3_nt: TGTGCCAGCAGTTTGACGGACAGGTTAAGCTCTGGGGCCAACGTCCTGACTTTC; cdr3_aa: CASSLTDRLSSGANVLTF
clone_size: NA; d_call: NA; j_call: TRBJ1-3; v_call: TRBV5-1; cdr3_nt: TGCGCCAGCAGAGTGAGCTCTGGAAACACCATATATTTT; cdr3_aa: CASRVSSGNTIYF
clone_size: NA; d_call: NA; j_call: TRBJ1-2; v_call: TRBV30; cdr3_nt: TGTGCCTGGAGTGTACGGGGGGCGCTCGGCTACACCTTC; cdr3_aa: CAWSVRGALGYTF
clone_size: once; d_call: NA; j_call: TRBJ2-7; v_call: TRBV28; cdr3_nt: TGTGCCAGCAGTCCTCAACTGACGTACGAGCGGTACTTC; cdr3_aa: CASSPQLTYERYF
clone_size: NA; d_call: TRBD1; j_call: TRBJ2-2; v_call: TRBV24-1; cdr3_nt: TGTGCCACCAGTGGCTTTGGGAAGGGGGCTAACGGGGAGCTGTTTTTT; cdr3_aa: CATSGFGKGANGELFF
clone_size: medium-sized; d_call: TRBD1; j_call: TRBJ1-2; v_call: TRBV2; cdr3_nt: TGTGCCAGCGGAGACCCGGGACAGGTCCCCTATGGCTACACCTTC; cdr3_aa: CASGDPGQVPYGYTF
clone_size: NA; d_call: TRBD1; j_call: TRBJ1-2; v_call: TRBV5-1; cdr3_nt: TGCGCCAGCACCCCGGGACAGGTTAACTATGGCTACACCTTC; cdr3_aa: CASTPGQVNYGYTF
clone_size: few; d_call: TRBD2; j_call: TRBJ2-7; v_call: TRBV5-1; cdr3_nt: TGCGCCAGCAGCTTGGCCCCCGGGACTAGTGAGTACGAGCAGTACTTC; cdr3_aa: CASSLAPGTSEYEQYF
clone_size: NA; d_call: TRBD1; j_call: TRBJ2-7; v_call: TRBV6-5; cdr3_nt: TGTGCCAGCAGTAAAACAGGGGGTAAGGAGCAGTACTTC; cdr3_aa: CASSKTGGKEQYF
clone_size: NA; d_call: NA; j_call: TRBJ2-5; v_call: TRBV4-1; cdr3_nt: TGCGCCAGCAGCCAGTGGCGAGGGGAGACCCAGTACTTC; cdr3_aa: CASSQWRGETQYF
clone_size: NA; d_call: NA; j_call: TRBJ1-3; v_call: TRBV18; cdr3_nt: TGTGCCAGCTCAGAGGGAACCGCGACTGGAAACACCATATATTTT; cdr3_aa: CASSEGTATGNTIYF
clone_size: NA; d_call: TRBD1; j_call: TRBJ2-2; v_call: TRBV6-5; cdr3_nt: TGTGCCAGCAGAAGGACAGGGATTAACACCGGGGAGCTGTTTTTT; cdr3_aa: CASRRTGINTGELFF
clone_size: few; d_call: NA; j_call: TRBJ1-2; v_call: TRBV7-9; cdr3_nt: TGTGCCAGCAGCTTGGAGTCCTATGGCTACACCTTC; cdr3_aa: CASSLESYGYTF
clone_size: NA; d_call: NA; j_call: TRBJ1-4; v_call: TRBV7-9; cdr3_nt: TGTGCCAGCGAGTACAGGGCTGAAAAACTGTTTTTT; cdr3_aa: CASEYRAEKLFF
clone_size: NA; d_call: NA; j_call: TRBJ1-2; v_call: TRBV19; cdr3_nt: TGTGCCAGTAGTCCTATAACAGGGATCCAGGGTGGCTACACCTTC; cdr3_aa: CASSPITGIQGGYTF
clone_size: once; d_call: TRBD1; j_call: TRBJ2-3; v_call: TRBV6-4; cdr3_nt: TGTGCCAGCAGTGGACAGACAGGGGGGAAGACAGATACGCAGTATTTT; cdr3_aa: CASSGQTGGKTDTQYF
clone_size: NA; d_call: NA; j_call: TRBJ1-1; v_call: TRBV3-1/TRBV3-2; cdr3_nt: TGTGCCAGCAGGCCCGCTAGCTTGAACACTGAAGCTTTCTTT; cdr3_aa: CASRPASLNTEAFF
clone_size: NA; d_call: NA; j_call: TRBJ2-1; v_call: TRBV6-5; cdr3_nt: TGTGCCAGCAGCGCGGGACCCCTAGGATCTGAGCAGTTCTTC; cdr3_aa: CASSAGPLGSEQFF
clone_size: NA; d_call: TRBD1; j_call: TRBJ1-5; v_call: TRBV2; cdr3_nt: TGTGCCAGCAGAGCCAGGACAGGAGATAGCAATCAGCCCCAGCATTTT; cdr3_aa: CASRARTGDSNQPQHF
clone_size: NA; d_call: NA; j_call: TRBJ2-7; v_call: TRBV11-2; cdr3_nt: TGTGCCAGCAGCTTAGAGCCCGGGGAAAACTACGAGCAGTACTTC; cdr3_aa: CASSLEPGENYEQYF
clone_size: NA; d_call: NA; j_call: TRBJ1-3; v_call: TRBV12-5; cdr3_nt: TGTGCTAGTGGTCCAGGGGATCTTGGAAACACCATATATTTT; cdr3_aa: CASGPGDLGNTIYF
clone_size: NA; d_call: NA; j_call: TRBJ1-3; v_call: TRBV28; cdr3_nt: TGTGCCAGCAGTACCGGACAGAGGTTTACTAACACCATATATTTT; cdr3_aa: CASSTGQRFTNTIYF
clone_size: few; d_call: NA; j_call: TRBJ2-3; v_call: TRBV7-9; cdr3_nt: TGTGCCAGCAGCGCCACCAGGGGACGGGTATGGGATACGCAGTATTTT; cdr3_aa: CASSATRGRVWDTQYF
clone_size: NA; d_call: NA; j_call: TRBJ2-7; v_call: TRBV11-2; cdr3_nt: TGTGCCAGCAGCTTGCTACAGACCTACGAGCAGTACTTC; cdr3_aa: CASSLLQTYEQYF
clone_size: few; d_call: NA; j_call: TRBJ2-6; v_call: TRBV5-1; cdr3_nt: TGCGCCAGCAGCTTGCTACAGGCCCCTGGGGCCAACGTCCTGACTTTC; cdr3_aa: CASSLLQAPGANVLTF
clone_size: NA; d_call: NA; j_call: TRBJ2-7; v_call: TRBV4-1; cdr3_nt: TGCGCCAGCAGCCAGCAGACGGGGGTTACTCACTACGAGCAGTACTTC; cdr3_aa: CASSQQTGVTHYEQYF
clone_size: NA; d_call: TRBD2; j_call: TRBJ2-5; v_call: TRBV5-1; cdr3_nt: TGCGCCAGCAGCTTCCTAGCGGGGCTCCAAGAGACCCAGTACTTC; cdr3_aa: CASSFLAGLQETQYF
clone_size: NA; d_call: TRBD2; j_call: TRBJ2-7; v_call: TRBV7-9; cdr3_nt: TGTGCCAGCAGCTTTGGACTAGTCTCCTACGAGCAGTACTTC; cdr3_aa: CASSFGLVSYEQYF
clone_size: once; d_call: NA; j_call: TRBJ2-1; v_call: TRBV3-1/TRBV3-2; cdr3_nt: TGTGCCAGCAGCCAAGAAAGGACACACACTACCCAATCCTACAATGAGCAGTTCTTC; cdr3_aa: CASSQERTHTTQSYNEQFF